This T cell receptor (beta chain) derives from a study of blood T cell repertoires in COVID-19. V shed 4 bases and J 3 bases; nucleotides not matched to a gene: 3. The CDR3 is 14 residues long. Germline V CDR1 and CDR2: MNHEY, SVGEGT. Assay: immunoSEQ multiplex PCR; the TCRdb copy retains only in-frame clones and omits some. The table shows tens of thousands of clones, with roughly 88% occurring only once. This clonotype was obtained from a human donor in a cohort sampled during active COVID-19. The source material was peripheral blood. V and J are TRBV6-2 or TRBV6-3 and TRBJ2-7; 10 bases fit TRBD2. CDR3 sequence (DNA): TGTGCCAGCAGTTTGGGACTAGCGTACTACGAGCAGTACTTC. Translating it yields CASSLGLAYYEQYF.